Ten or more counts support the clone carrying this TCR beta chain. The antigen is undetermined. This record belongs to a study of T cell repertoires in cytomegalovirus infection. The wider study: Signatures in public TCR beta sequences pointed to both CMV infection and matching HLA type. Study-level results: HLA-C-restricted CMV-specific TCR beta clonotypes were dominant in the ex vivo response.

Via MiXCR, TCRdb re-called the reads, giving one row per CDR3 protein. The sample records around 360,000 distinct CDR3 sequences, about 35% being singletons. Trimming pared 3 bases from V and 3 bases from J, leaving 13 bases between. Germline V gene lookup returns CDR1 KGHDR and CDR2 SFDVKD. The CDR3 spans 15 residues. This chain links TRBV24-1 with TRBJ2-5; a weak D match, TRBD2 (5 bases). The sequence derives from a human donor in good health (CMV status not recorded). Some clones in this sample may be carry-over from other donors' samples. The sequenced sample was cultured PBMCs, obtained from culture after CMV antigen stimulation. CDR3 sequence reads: CATSDGNRGKETQYF. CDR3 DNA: TGTGCCACCAGTGATGGTAATCGGGGTAAAGAGACCCAGTACTTC.